This TCR beta chain was documented in a study of blood T cell repertoires in COVID-19. The germline gives CDR1 SGDLS, CDR2 YYNGEE. V lost 2 bases and J 1 base, leaving 9 bases between the germline ends. The CDR3 is made up of 14 amino acids. The method was immunoSEQ multiplex PCR; TCRdb's version includes in-frame clones alone and lacks a portion of them. The sample lists 150,000 to 200,000 clones, roughly 89% occurring once. The receptor comes from a human donor in a cohort sampled during active COVID-19. J is TRBJ2-5 and V is TRBV9; no definite D call. Material: peripheral blood. The CDR3 is CASSVGEIQETQYF. CDR3 coding DNA: TGTGCCAGCAGCGTCGGAGAAATCCAAGAGACCCAGTACTTC.